This TCR beta chain was observed in a study of shared clonotypes between healthy human individuals. Study-wide background: Donors were a couple of women and a few men aged 18 to 49. CD4 naive and CD4 memory each took three plates per donor, while CD8 naive took two and CD8 memory one.

Clones were sequenced by immunoSEQ multiplex PCR, and TCRdb holds only the in-frame ones, with some missing. The table has about 2.5 million clones, 85% to 95% seen once. Regarding this clone: Its matching antigen is unknown.

Trimming removed 5 bases from V and 4 bases from J; junction bases left unmatched: 12. CDR3 size: 16 residues. Per germline, CDR1 SGHTA and CDR2 FQGNSA. Whole-study results and caveats: Investigators expected sequencing depth to affect clonotype sharing among donors.

This TCR was sampled from a young man in good health. Some clones in this sample may be carry-over from other donors' samples. This rearrangement joins TRBV7-2 to TRBJ1-2; 8 positions match TRBD1. The sequenced sample was naive CD4+ T cells from PBMCs. Subset reported: CD45RA+ positively selected. The CDR3 DNA sequence: TGTGCCAGCAGCCCCCGGATTCAGGGGGCGAGCTATGGCTACACCTTC. This codes for CASSPRIQGASYGYTF.